Listed here are 18 T cell receptor beta chains from one sample, sequenced in a study of beta chain features in type 1 diabetes. Study-level results: Patients with Type 1 diabetes showed moderately but significantly shorter TCRB CDR3s in all four CD4+ subsets.

Isolated RNA was reverse transcribed in full, so expressed TCRB transcripts were sequenced. Measured with immunoSEQ multiplex PCR; TCRdb has only the in-frame clones, and not every one. The table shows 400,000 or so clones, with 10% to 15% occurring only once. These receptors lack a known antigen. Sequences were obtained from naive CD4+ T cells from blood. These receptors were taken from a woman between 18 and 29 years old with type 1 diabetes.

This clone was counted a few times. The V gene is TRBV12-5, the J gene TRBJ2-2, with 7 bases fitting TRBD1. Trimming removed 1 base from V and 5 bases from J; junction bases left unmatched: 4. The length of the CDR3 is 15 residues. In germline, CDR1 is LGHNT, CDR2 FRNRAP. The CDR3 loop reads CASGLGTGRTGELFF. The CDR3 DNA follows: TGTGCTAGTGGTTTGGGGACAGGACGGACCGGGGAGCTGTTTTTT.

The sample holds a few counts of this clone. This chain connects TRBV7-2 to TRBJ2-5; TRBD2 aligns across 14 bases. CDR1 and CDR2 (germline): SGHTA, FQGNSA. V shed 5 bases and J 5 bases; nucleotides not matched to a gene: 4. The CDR3 is made up of 15 amino acids. This chain's CDR3 is CASSTGTSGGETQYF. CDR3 nucleotides: TGTGCCAGCAGCACCGGGACTAGCGGGGGCGAGACCCAGTACTTC.

The sample holds a few counts of this clone. The chain has TRBV7-8 and TRBJ1-1; perhaps TRBD1 as D (6 bases). The germline gives CDR1 SGHVS, CDR2 FQNEAQ. The CDR3 length is 17 residues. V dropped 5 bases and J dropped 3 bases, with 22 bases sitting between them. The CDR3 is CASSRRRPGTMDTEAFF. CDR3 nucleotide sequence: TGTGCCAGCAGCCGACGAAGGCCAGGGACAATGGACACTGAAGCTTTCTTT.

The CDR3 DNA follows: TGTGCCAGCTCCCTGAGACAGGGACAAGAGACCCAGTACTTC. Its protein product is CASSLRQGQETQYF. The chain joins TRBV18 to TRBJ2-5; 7 bases match TRBD1. Germline V gives CDR1 KGHSH, CDR2 LQKENI. The CDR3 runs to 14 residues. V lost 6 bases and J lost 2; bases outside the gene matches: 6. The whole variable domain, remainder taken from reference TRBV18 and TRBJ2-5, is NAGVMQNPRHLVRRRGQEARLRCSPMKGHSHVYWYRQLPEEGLKFMVYLQKENIIDESGMPKERFSAEFPKEGPSILRIQQVVRGDSAAYFCASSLRQGQETQYFGPGTRLLVL.

This clone was seen just once. This same CDR3 is encoded by further DNA sequences in the sample. V and J are TRBV4-3 and TRBJ2-7, with D possibly being TRBD2 (6 bases). Germline CDR1 is LGHNA and CDR2 is YSLEER. The CDR3 length is 14 residues. V lost 0 bases and J lost 2, with 8 bases in between. The CDR3 spells CASSQDAGPYEQYF. For the CDR3, the DNA is TGCGCCAGCAGCCAAGATGCGGGACCCTACGAGCAGTACTTC.

There are a few counts of this clone. For the CDR3, the DNA is TGTGCCAGCTCGGGGACAGCGGGCAATCAGCCCCAGCATTTT. The encoded protein is CASSGTAGNQPQHF. The J gene is TRBJ1-5, the V gene TRBV19; 7 bases align to TRBD1. In germline, CDR1 is LNHDA, CDR2 SQIVND (reference sequence). The length of the CDR3 is 14 residues. J gave up 2 bases and V 9 bases, and 7 bases lay outside the gene matches.

The rearrangement joins TRBV9 to TRBJ2-3; TRBD1 is a possible D gene (6 bases). The CDR3 totals 13 residues. Germline assignment: CDR1 SGDLS and CDR2 YYNGEE. Trimming removed 4 bases at V and 4 bases at J, with 10 bases between. The CDR3 region is CASSSTGSDTQYF. Written as DNA, the CDR3 is TGTGCCAGCAGCTCAACAGGGTCAGATACGCAGTATTTT.

The V gene is TRBV13, the J gene TRBJ2-1, with 9 bases lining up with TRBD2. After removal of 0 bases from V and 9 bases from J, the junction contained 3 bases not matched to a gene. CDR1 is PRHDT, CDR2 FYEKMQ, per germline (reference sequence). The CDR3 totals 14 residues. The CDR3 here is CASSLGVAGAEQFF. DNA for the CDR3: TGTGCCAGCAGCTTAGGGGTAGCGGGGGCTGAGCAGTTCTTC.

This clone was detected a few times. The rearrangement uses TRBV7-2 and TRBJ2-1; 10 nucleotides agree with TRBD2. The CDR3 runs to 17 residues. Germline V gives CDR1 SGHTA, CDR2 FQGNSA. The ends lost 3 bases at V and 7 bases at J; junction bases unmatched: 12. CDR3 region: CASSFASGSFSGNEQFF. The CDR3 nucleotides are TGTGCCAGCAGCTTCGCTAGCGGGAGCTTTTCGGGAAATGAGCAGTTCTTC.

V is TRBV4-2 and J is TRBJ2-7; 7 bases align to TRBD2. The CDR3 is 15 residues long. CDR1 is LGHNA, CDR2 YNFKEQ, per germline. Germline trimming cut 1 base from V and 1 base from J; bases unmatched to any gene: 4. CDR3 nucleotide sequence: TGTGCCAGCAGCCAAGGCAGCGGGATGTCCTACGAGCAGTACTTC. Translating it yields CASSQGSGMSYEQYF.

This clone turned up a few times. The chain has TRBV11-3 and TRBJ2-3; TRBD1 aligns across 8 bases. This CDR3 comprises 14 residues. CDR1 and CDR2 (germline): SGHNT, YENEEA. V shed 5 bases, J shed 3 bases, and the junction held 4 bases outside the gene matches. CDR3 residues: CASSLGQGTDTQYF. The CDR3 DNA sequence: TGTGCCAGCAGCCTTGGACAGGGTACAGATACGCAGTATTTT.

The V and J genes are TRBV4-3 and TRBJ2-5, with a possible D match to TRBD1 (5 bases). The CDR3 extends over 16 amino acids. CDR1 is LGHNA, CDR2 YSLEER, per germline. Trimming stripped 0 bases from V and 4 bases from J, with 15 bases between. The CDR3 here is CASSQDWQGTGETQYF. Here the CDR3 DNA reads TGCGCCAGCAGCCAAGATTGGCAGGGAACAGGAGAGACCCAGTACTTC.

This clone came up a few times. The chain joins TRBV6-5 to TRBJ2-5; 11 bases align to TRBD2. The junction had 12 bases not matched to a gene; V was cut back by 6 bases and J by 9 bases. CDR1 is MNHEY and CDR2 is SVGAGI in the germline V gene. The CDR3 totals 15 residues. CDR3 loop: CASSPLLAGGTAQYF. The CDR3 coding sequence is TGTGCCAGCAGCCCCCTTCTAGCGGGAGGTACCGCCCAGTACTTC.

This clone has a handful of counts. V gene TRBV19 combines with J gene TRBJ2-1, with 12 bases aligning to TRBD2. The CDR3 contains 18 residues. With V trimmed by 3 bases and J by 5 bases, 11 bases remained unmatched. CDR1 and CDR2 (germline): LNHDA, SQIVND (reference sequence). CDR3 DNA: TGTGCCAGTAGTATCGGCCGACGACTAGCGGGAGACCACAATGAGCAGTTCTTC. This codes for CASSIGRRLAGDHNEQFF.

This clone was observed a handful of times. The chain has TRBV19 and TRBJ1-2; 9 positions match TRBD1. The CDR3 is made up of 17 amino acids. The V gene end was trimmed by 3 bases and the J gene end by 4 bases; junction bases not matched to a gene: 12. Germline values: CDR1 LNHDA, CDR2 SQIVND (reference sequence). CDR3 loop: CASSMETGTGSFYGYTF. The CDR3 region has the DNA TGTGCCAGTAGTATGGAGACCGGGACAGGGTCCTTCTATGGCTACACCTTC.

The chain carries TRBV7-2 and TRBJ1-4; the D gene is possibly TRBD1 (6 bases). Germline CDR1 SGHTA, CDR2 FQGNSA. V was clipped by 1 base and J by 3 bases, with 12 bases between them. The CDR3 covers 16 residues. The CDR3 here is CASSLVPDSPNEKLFF. The CDR3 DNA reads as TGTGCCAGCAGCTTAGTGCCGGACAGCCCTAATGAAAAACTGTTTTTT.

The V call is TRBV4-3, the J call TRBJ2-1; 10 nucleotides match TRBD2. V was clipped by 4 bases and J by 9 bases; unmatched bases: 6. Germline V gives CDR1 LGHNA, CDR2 YSLEER. The CDR3 extends over 14 amino acids. CDR3 in DNA: TGCGCCAGCAGCCCCAGCGGGAGGGCCGGTGAGCAGTTCTTC. Protein: CASSPSGRAGEQFF.

The chain uses TRBV15 and TRBJ1-2; D remains unclear. This CDR3 has 13 amino acids. Deletions cut 5 bases from V and 0 bases from J, with 7 bases between. Germline V lookup: CDR1 LNHNV, CDR2 YYDKDF (reference sequence). CDR3 residues: CATSPQANYGYTF. Written as DNA, the CDR3 is TGTGCCACCAGCCCCCAGGCTAACTATGGCTACACCTTC.